This T cell receptor beta chain is from a study of T-cell memory formation after mild COVID-19. Trimming stripped 0 bases from V and 5 bases from J, with 11 bases between. The CDR3 totals 15 residues. A single record per CDR3 protein comes from TCRdb applying MiXCR to the 5' RACE reads. The sample contains about half a million distinct CDR3 sequences, over 15% of which appear only once. J is TRBJ2-1 and V is TRBV12-3 or TRBV12-4; TRBD2 might be the D (6 bases). Sequencing was done on a sample of PBMCs or a T cell subset sorted from them (not recorded which). The clonotype originates from an adult woman who had mild COVID-19 (a few samples of this study predate the infection). Cell type and time point are not known. The CDR3 region has the DNA TGTGCCAGCAGTTTAGCGCGGCGGGGCCACAATGAGCAGTTCTTC. This translates into CASSLARRGHNEQFF.